Below are 24 T cell receptor beta chains sequenced from a single sample in a study of T cells in Graves' hyperthyroidism and ophthalmopathy. The investigators amplified TCR beta CDR3 regions from RNA transcripts. First-round RT-PCR of the TCR CDR3 relied on the HTBI primer set. Each CDR3 protein is one row after TCRdb ran MiXCR on the multiplex PCR reads. The table shows 500,000 to 800,000 distinct CDR3 sequences, with roughly 15% occurring only once. Input material: blood. The receptors come from a woman aged 45-65 years with Graves' ophthalmopathy.

On this clonotype itself: This may come from a read error, since a much larger clone is one base off. V usage is TRBV2 and J usage is TRBJ2-1; 8 nucleotides match TRBD2. V lost 7 bases, J lost 8 bases, and 16 bases stayed unmatched. CDR3 size: 16 residues. Germline V lookup: CDR1 SNHLY, CDR2 FYNNEI. The CDR3 loop reads CASTSEGTRRSHEQFF. CDR3 DNA: TGTGCCAGCACCTCGGAAGGGACTAGAAGGTCCCATGAGCAGTTCTTC.

The V and J genes are TRBV30 and TRBJ2-7; 7 nucleotides agree with TRBD2. The CDR3 runs to 21 residues. Unmatched junction bases numbered 29, after V lost 4 bases and J lost 2 bases. Per germline, CDR1 GTSNPN and CDR2 SVGIG (reference sequence). The DNA for the CDR3 is TGTGCCTGGATGCGTGGGGGAGGGACCGCTCATCGAAGTTTATGGACCTACGAGCAGTACTTC. This translates into CAWMRGGGTAHRSLWTYEQYF.

This clonotype was seen at least ten times. This chain uses TRBV7-2 with TRBJ2-5; 9 bases align to TRBD2. The CDR3 length is 15 residues. Per the germline V gene, CDR1 is SGHTA and CDR2 is FQGNSA. V shed 4 bases, J shed 4 bases, and the junction held 7 bases outside the gene matches. CDR3 in amino acids: CASSYRGRGGETQYF. The CDR3 nucleotides are TGTGCCAGCAGCTATCGCGGGAGGGGGGGAGAGACCCAGTACTTC.

The chain uses TRBV4-2 and TRBJ1-2, with 8 bases aligning to TRBD1. With 2 bases clipped from V and 7 bases from J, the junction kept 12 bases outside the gene matches. The CDR3 is 16 residues long. Germline V CDR1 and CDR2: LGHNA, YNFKEQ. The CDR3 spells CASSQTVPGGAGGYTF. DNA of the CDR3: TGTGCCAGCAGCCAAACCGTCCCAGGGGGCGCGGGTGGCTACACCTTC.

This clonotype occurred many times. CDR3 region: CSATPTSGRSYEQYF. The DNA of the CDR3 is TGCAGTGCTACCCCAACTAGCGGGAGATCGTACGAGCAGTACTTC. This sequence joins TRBV20-1 and TRBJ2-7, with 11 bases lining up with TRBD2. V was pared by 4 bases and J by 4 bases, with 9 bases of the junction left unmatched. CDR1 and CDR2 from the germline V gene are DFQATT and SNEGSKA (reference sequence). The CDR3 has 15 amino acids.

Notes on this clonotype: This may be a read error: a much more frequent sequence differs by one nucleotide. The V gene is TRBV4-3, the J gene TRBJ1-1; D unresolved. This CDR3 region has 13 residues. Germline CDR1 reads LGHNA; CDR2 reads YSLEER. Trimming pared 8 bases from V and 2 bases from J, leaving 12 bases between. As DNA, the CDR3 is TGCGCCAGCGGGAGACGGGGAAACACTGAAGCTTTCTTT. Amino acid sequence: CASGRRGNTEAFF.

This clonotype was seen once. A junction boundary mismatches the germline segment, possibly from a read error. The chain has TRBV7-6 and TRBJ2-4, with a weak D call TRBD1 (6 bases). The CDR3 contains 14 residues. The germline V gene encodes CDR1 SGHVS and CDR2 FNYEAQ. CDR3 nucleotides: TGTGTCAGCAGCAACCGGGACAAAAAAAACATTCAGTACTTC. Protein sequence: CVSSNRDKKNIQYF. Drawing the rest from reference TRBV7-6 and TRBJ2-4, the complete variable domain is GAGVSQSPRYKVTKRGQDVALRCDPISGHVSLYWYRQALGQGPEFLTYFNYEAQQDKSGLPNDRFSAERPEGSISTLTIQRTEQRDSAMYRCVSSNRDKKNIQYFGAGTRLSVL.

There are many counts of this clonotype. The chain carries TRBV18 and TRBJ2-5, with TRBD1 matching over 9 bases. This CDR3 spans 15 amino acids. V gave up 6 bases and J gave up 4 bases; unmatched junction bases: 9. The germline V gene has CDR1 KGHSH and CDR2 LQKENI. The DNA for the CDR3 is TGTGCCAGCTCTCGGGACAGGGTGGACGTAGAGACCCAGTACTTC. It yields the protein CASSRDRVDVETQYF. The complete variable domain, with remaining parts taken from reference TRBV18 and TRBJ2-5, reads NAGVMQNPRHLVRRRGQEARLRCSPMKGHSHVYWYRQLPEEGLKFMVYLQKENIIDESGMPKERFSAEFPKEGPSILRIQQVVRGDSAAYFCASSRDRVDVETQYFGPGTRLLVL.

This clonotype was counted between two and nine times. This rearrangement joins TRBV29-1 to TRBJ2-6; D unresolved. V lost 1 base and J lost 0, with 16 bases in between. CDR3 length: 18 residues. Germline V CDR1 and CDR2: SQVTM, ANQGSEA. CDR3: CSVEVGSFPLSGANVLTF. The CDR3 DNA is TGCAGCGTTGAAGTTGGGTCTTTTCCCCTCTCTGGGGCCAACGTCCTGACTTTC.

This clonotype has at least ten counts. This rearrangement joins TRBV7-9 to TRBJ1-1, with D perhaps matching TRBD1 (5 bases). CDR1 is SEHNR and CDR2 is FQNEAQ in the germline V gene (reference sequence). The CDR3 runs to 14 residues. Trimming left V 1 base short and J 6 bases short, with 12 bases between. CDR3 nucleotides: TGTGCCAGCAGCTTAGTGGCGGGGGTTGCTGAAGCTTTCTTT. Its protein is CASSLVAGVAEAFF.

This clonotype came up a few times. This chain connects TRBV7-8 to TRBJ1-5, with D perhaps matching TRBD1 (5 bases). This CDR3 spans 16 amino acids. CDR1 SGHVS and CDR2 FQNEAQ come from the germline V gene. Trimming removed 1 base from V and 7 bases from J, with 17 bases in between. The CDR3 reads CASSLGGGTQAQPQHF. CDR3 nucleotide sequence: TGTGCCAGCAGCTTAGGGGGGGGAACGCAGGCACAGCCCCAGCATTTT.

There are many counts of this clonotype. This CDR3 reads CASSFRGRGTYIQYF. CDR3 bases: TGTGCCAGCAGTTTCAGGGGGCGCGGTACTTACATTCAGTACTTC. The chain links TRBV28 to TRBJ2-4; 8 bases map to TRBD1. This CDR3 has 15 residues. Germline loops: CDR1 MDHEN, CDR2 SYDVKM. J gave up 8 bases and V 3 bases, and 9 bases lay outside the gene matches. The whole variable domain, remainder taken from reference TRBV28 and TRBJ2-4, is DVKVTQSSRYLVKRTGEKVFLECVQDMDHENMFWYRQDPGLGLRLIYFSYDVKMKEKGDIPEGYSVSREKKERFSLILESASTNQTSMYLCASSFRGRGTYIQYFGAGTRLSVL.

This clonotype was detected ten times or more. The chain couples TRBV5-5 to TRBJ2-1, with 8 bases matching TRBD1. The CDR3 is made up of 15 amino acids. The trim removed 4 bases at V and 4 bases at J, leaving 7 bases unmatched. Per the germline V gene, CDR1 is SGHKS and CDR2 is YYEKEE (reference sequence). In nucleotides, the CDR3 is TGTGCCAGCAGCCCCACAGGGGGAGGATACAATGAGCAGTTCTTC. It translates to CASSPTGGGYNEQFF.

This clonotype came up a few times. A much larger clone lies a single base off, so this may be a read error. Because the CDR3 is missing its conserved closing phenylalanine or tryptophan, this is likely a read error. The genes are TRBV7-9 and TRBJ2-7; 11 nucleotides agree with TRBD2. CDR3 length equals 17 residues. V was clipped by 5 bases and J by 6 bases; unmatched bases: 15. Per the germline V gene, CDR1 is SEHNR and CDR2 is FQNEAQ (reference sequence). The CDR3 region is CASSPDRTSGFSGEQYL. In nucleotides, the CDR3 is TGTGCCAGCAGCCCCGACCGGACTAGCGGGTTTTCAGGCGAGCAGTACCTC.

This clonotype was detected ten times or more. CDR3 bases: TGCAGTGCTAGGCGGACTAGCGGTTACAATGAGCAGTTCTTC. Protein: CSARRTSGYNEQFF. V and J are TRBV20-1 and TRBJ2-1, with 10 bases identical to TRBD2. Germline V lookup: CDR1 DFQATT, CDR2 SNEGSKA (reference sequence). V was clipped by 3 bases and J by 4 bases; unmatched bases: 3. The CDR3 loop spans 14 amino acids.

This clonotype was detected only a few times. The chain recombines TRBV14 with TRBJ1-2; D is uncertain. This CDR3 comprises 14 residues. Per the germline V gene, CDR1 is SGHDN and CDR2 is FVKESK. The V end was cut by 0 bases, the J end by 4 bases, with 9 bases between. The CDR3: CASSQDWGAYGYTF. DNA for the CDR3: TGTGCCAGCAGCCAAGATTGGGGTGCCTATGGCTACACCTTC.

This clonotype has a handful of counts. A much more abundant neighbour one base away suggests this may be a read error. This CDR3 reads CASRRTVTRETQYF. DNA for the CDR3: TGTGCCAGCAGGAGGACGGTCACCAGAGAGACCCAGTACTTC. The rearrangement joins TRBV6-2 or TRBV6-3 to TRBJ2-5; D remains ambiguous. CDR1 MNHEY and CDR2 SVGEGT come from the germline V gene. Between the trimmed V and J ends, which lost 6 bases and 4 bases, there was a span of 15 bases. The CDR3 covers 14 residues.

This clonotype was seen more than once but under ten times. This rearrangement joins TRBV7-9 to TRBJ1-2, with D perhaps matching TRBD1 (5 bases). The CDR3 is 15 residues long. Per germline, CDR1 SEHNR and CDR2 FQNEAQ (reference sequence). The V and J ends lost 1 base and 0 bases respectively, with 9 bases between them. CDR3 region: CASSLGDAANYGYTF. As DNA, the CDR3 is TGTGCCAGCAGCTTAGGGGACGCAGCTAACTATGGCTACACCTTC.

This clonotype was seen only a few times. CDR3 sequence (DNA): TGCAGTGCTCCACGGGACAGGGGTAATTCACCCCTCCACTTT. Protein product: CSAPRDRGNSPLHF. The chain employs TRBV20-1 and TRBJ1-6; 10 bases line up with TRBD1. The germline V gene encodes CDR1 DFQATT and CDR2 SNEGSKA (reference sequence). The junction had 4 bases not matched to a gene; V was cut back by 5 bases and J by 6 bases. This CDR3 spans 14 amino acids.

V usage is TRBV7-6 and J usage is TRBJ2-3, with TRBD2 identical over 10 bases. This CDR3 contains 17 residues. Per germline, CDR1 SGHVS and CDR2 FNYEAQ. V lost 1 base and J lost 0; bases outside the gene matches: 4. CDR3 loop: CASSLGGLAVSTDTQYF. The CDR3, as DNA: TGTGCCAGCAGCTTAGGCGGACTAGCGGTTAGCACAGATACGCAGTATTTT. Variable domain in full (rest from reference TRBV7-6 and TRBJ2-3): GAGVSQSPRYKVTKRGQDVALRCDPISGHVSLYWYRQALGQGPEFLTYFNYEAQQDKSGLPNDRFSAERPEGSISTLTIQRTEQRDSAMYRCASSLGGLAVSTDTQYFGPGTRLTVL.

This clonotype appeared many times. The rearrangement joins TRBV28 to TRBJ1-2; the D gene is possibly TRBD1 (6 bases). The V and J ends lost 6 bases and 6 bases respectively, with 20 bases between them. This CDR3 region has 15 residues. Per germline, CDR1 MDHEN and CDR2 SYDVKM. In DNA, the CDR3 is TGTGCCAGCAGCTTAATTATGGGGGGGCCCAATGGCTACACCTTC. Residues: CASSLIMGGPNGYTF.

Ten or more counts support this clonotype. The genes are TRBV18 and TRBJ1-1; perhaps TRBD1 as D (6 bases). Germline V gene data show CDR1 as KGHSH and CDR2 as LQKENI. The CDR3 is 15 residues long. Trimming left V 3 bases short and J 0 bases short, with 11 bases between. The CDR3, as DNA: TGTGCCAGCTCACCCTTACAGGGTATGAACACTGAAGCTTTCTTT. Its translation: CASSPLQGMNTEAFF.

This clonotype occurred many times. V is TRBV6-5 and J is TRBJ1-6; tentative D call: TRBD1 (5 bases). V was cut by 0 bases and J by 7 bases, with 13 bases left in between. This CDR3 spans 16 amino acids. Germline lookup yields CDR1 MNHEY and CDR2 SVGAGI. This CDR3 is CASSYSGGRGNSPLHF. DNA for the CDR3: TGTGCCAGCAGTTACTCCGGTGGGAGGGGAAATTCACCCCTCCACTTT.

This clonotype was seen only once. CDR3 sequence: CASLAGRQFF. The CDR3 nucleotides are TGTGCCAGTTTAGCGGGAAGGCAGTTCTTC. This chain joins TRBV6-1 and TRBJ2-1, with 8 positions matching TRBD2. The CDR3 has 10 residues. The V segment lost 9 bases and the J segment 12 bases; nucleotides outside the gene matches: 4. CDR1 is MNHNS, CDR2 SASEGT, per germline.